This entry concerns a single T cell receptor beta chain. Its antigen specificity is not known. Base qualities are not provided; no much larger clone lies one nucleotide away. The data were taken from a study of OX40 agonist ivuxolimab in advanced cancers. As for the study more broadly: Ivuxolimab was an agonistic, fully human IgG2 monoclonal antibody directed against OX40 (CD134), a costimulatory receptor. Intravenous ivuxolimab was administered to patients every 2 weeks at six dose levels: 0.01, 0.1, 0.3, 1.5, 3 and 10 mg/kg. Of the approximately 54 dose-escalation patients, hepatocellular carcinoma was present in around 20, melanoma in approximately 15, renal cell carcinoma in 9 and head and neck cancer in 9. A male proportion of under 85% and a mean age of about 60 years, ranging from about 23 to 90, were recorded for the dose-escalation cohort. Prior anti-PD-1, anti-PD-L1 or anti-CTLA-4 therapy was permitted, and checkpoint inhibitors had been received by 30% to 40% of dose-escalation patients. Partial responses occurred in three dose-escalation patients, of whom one had hepatocellular carcinoma and two had cutaneous melanoma. Peripheral TCRbeta sequencing was intended to test whether TCR sequence diversity was altered and clonal T-cell expansion was caused by ivuxolimab. The paper describes the monotherapy dose-escalation part (N ≈ 50 patients) of the phase I trial of ivuxolimab. Here is what the overall study found, with its caveats: In partial responders in the 0.1-3.0 mg/kg groups, normalized peripheral clonal expansion was found to be among the lowest, especially among CD8+ T cells. Low levels of normalized T-cell clonal expansion were also seen in some nonresponding patients. The antigen specificity of the peripheral T cells that underwent clonal expansion was not determined. Clonal expansion of both CD4+ and CD8+ blood T cells was observed from baseline to week 6 at doses 0.1 to 3.0 mg/kg. After ivuxolimab, CD8+ T cells had more expanded clones than CD4+ T cells on average.

Patients with autoimmune disease history or receiving systemic immunosuppression were excluded from the trial. Peripheral blood for TCR sequencing was collected from all dose cohorts at baseline, on cycle 4 day 1, and on cycle 7 day 1. Samples came from an open-label, multicenter, first-in-human phase I dose-escalation trial of ivuxolimab. Adults with locally advanced or metastatic melanoma, renal cell, hepatocellular, or head and neck squamous cell carcinoma were enrolled in the trial. Before TCR sequencing, CD4+ T cells and CD8+ T cells from peripheral blood were sorted into separate populations. V trim: 6 bases; J trim: 5 bases; unmatched bases: 7. From its cysteine to its phenylalanine, the CDR3 spans 14 amino acids. The read is trimmed to its CDR3 DNA, 42 bases read in frame from base 1. According to the germline V gene, CDR1 reads MNHEY and CDR2 reads SVGAGI. For sequencing of the TCRbeta CDR3 region, genomic DNA was extracted from the sorted cells. The immunoSEQ Assay was used for sequencing of TCRbeta CDR3 regions. Imported from immuneACCESS, the table was reduced by TCRdb to in-frame sequences with V and J called. These copies leave out some clones; in studies compared against another copy, an unresolved V gene accounts for under half, and the cause of the remainder is not known. The sample profile shows around 94,000 clones; roughly 90% of them were found once. Of the sample, 3% to 3.5% falls within the top ten clones.

Here the chain combines TRBV6-5 and TRBJ2-7; TRBD1 aligns with 10 central bases. Material: CD4+ or CD8+ T cells sorted from blood, obtained in a trial of the OX40 agonist ivuxolimab. This sequence originates from an adult with an advanced solid tumor such as melanoma, head and neck, liver or kidney cancer. The nucleotides read TGTGCCAGCAGCCCGGGGACAGGGGTACACGAGCAGTACTTC. This codes for CASSPGTGVHEQYF.